The rows below give T cell receptor beta chains drawn from one sample of a study of cytomegalovirus exposure and HLA in healthy donors. Sequencing used immunoSEQ multiplex PCR; TCRdb keeps in-frame clones, though not all of them. The table shows approximately 210,000 clones, with over 80% occurring only once. The source material was PBMCs. The receptors were gathered from a woman in her forties or fifties in good health and CMV-seropositive. CDR3s include the opening cysteine and the closing phenylalanine or tryptophan. Fields, in order: V gene, J gene, D gene, clone size, CDR3 DNA, CDR3 protein. The D gene is left open where the match is weak. Expanded clones get a size class; other rows say once, few or many, or leave the size out.

V gene: TRBV11-3; J gene: TRBJ1-1; D gene: -; clone size: -; CDR3 DNA: TGTGCCAGCAGCCAGGGGTATACTCCCTCCGCTTTCTTT; CDR3 protein: CASSQGYTPSAFF
V gene: TRBV6-4; J gene: TRBJ2-1; D gene: TRBD2; clone size: -; CDR3 DNA: TGTGCCAGCAGTGAACGACTAGCGGGGTCTTACAATGAGCAGTTCTTC; CDR3 protein: CASSERLAGSYNEQFF
V gene: TRBV21-1; J gene: TRBJ1-2; D gene: -; clone size: -; CDR3 DNA: TGTGCCATCTCACCCGCGACAGGGGGCAGGATGGCTGGCTACACCTTC; CDR3 protein: CAISPATGGRMAGYTF
V gene: TRBV29-1; J gene: TRBJ1-1; D gene: -; clone size: -; CDR3 DNA: TGCAGCGTGCTATCCCGACGGGAAAGACCTGAAGCTTTCTTT; CDR3 protein: CSVLSRRERPEAFF
V gene: TRBV5-1; J gene: TRBJ1-5; D gene: TRBD1; clone size: -; CDR3 DNA: TGCGCCAGCAGTAAAACAGGGGAAAGCAATCAGCCCCAGCATTTT; CDR3 protein: CASSKTGESNQPQHF
V gene: TRBV4-1; J gene: TRBJ1-5; D gene: -; clone size: -; CDR3 DNA: TGCGCCAGCAGCCCATTGGCAGGGTGGAGTAGCAATCAGCCCCAGCATTTT; CDR3 protein: CASSPLAGWSSNQPQHF
V gene: TRBV7-6; J gene: TRBJ2-1; D gene: TRBD1; clone size: once; CDR3 DNA: TGTGCCAGCAGTCTAATGGACAGGGGCACCTACAATGAGCAGTTCTTC; CDR3 protein: CASSLMDRGTYNEQFF
V gene: TRBV9; J gene: TRBJ2-2; D gene: -; clone size: -; CDR3 DNA: TGTGCCAGCAGCGACTCGTGGACCGGGGAGCTGTTTTTT; CDR3 protein: CASSDSWTGELFF
V gene: TRBV10-3; J gene: TRBJ2-3; D gene: TRBD2; clone size: -; CDR3 DNA: TGTGCCATCAGTGTGGCCCCGACCGCGGGGGGGTCCACAGATACGCAGTATTTT; CDR3 protein: CAISVAPTAGGSTDTQYF
V gene: TRBV9; J gene: TRBJ2-3; D gene: -; clone size: -; CDR3 DNA: TGTGCCAGCAGCGTATTAGCGGCTAGCACAGATACGCAGTATTTT; CDR3 protein: CASSVLAASTDTQYF
V gene: TRBV27; J gene: TRBJ1-2; D gene: -; clone size: -; CDR3 DNA: TGTGCCAGCAGTTGGGGCCCAAGCTATGGCTACACCTTC; CDR3 protein: CASSWGPSYGYTF
V gene: TRBV27; J gene: TRBJ2-7; D gene: -; clone size: -; CDR3 DNA: TGTGCCAGCAGTTTAGTATCCGGGGGAACCTACGAGCAGTACTTC; CDR3 protein: CASSLVSGGTYEQYF
V gene: TRBV15; J gene: TRBJ2-7; D gene: TRBD2; clone size: -; CDR3 DNA: TGTGCCACCAGCAGAGGGACTAGCGGGGGGGCTGAGCAGTACTTC; CDR3 protein: CATSRGTSGGAEQYF
V gene: TRBV6-1; J gene: TRBJ2-7; D gene: TRBD2; clone size: -; CDR3 DNA: TGTGCCAGCATGGGGACTAGCGTCTACGAGCAGTACTTC; CDR3 protein: CASMGTSVYEQYF
V gene: TRBV30; J gene: TRBJ2-7; D gene: -; clone size: -; CDR3 DNA: TGTGCCTGGAGTAAGGGGATCTCCTACGAGCAGTACTTC; CDR3 protein: CAWSKGISYEQYF
V gene: TRBV7-9; J gene: TRBJ1-2; D gene: TRBD1; clone size: -; CDR3 DNA: TGTGCCAGCAGCCCCAGGACAGGGAAGACTAACTATGGCTACACCTTC; CDR3 protein: CASSPRTGKTNYGYTF
V gene: TRBV2; J gene: TRBJ2-1; D gene: -; clone size: -; CDR3 DNA: TGTGCCAGCAATGACCTCGTGGGGGGTGAGCAGTTCTTC; CDR3 protein: CASNDLVGGEQFF
V gene: TRBV6-1; J gene: TRBJ1-4; D gene: TRBD1; clone size: -; CDR3 DNA: TGTGCCAGCAGTGTCCCCGGGACAGGGAATAATAATGAAAAACTGTTTTTT; CDR3 protein: CASSVPGTGNNNEKLFF
V gene: TRBV6-6; J gene: TRBJ2-5; D gene: -; clone size: -; CDR3 DNA: TGTGCCAGCAGTAACAGGGGAGGCTTAGGAGAGACCCAGTACTTC; CDR3 protein: CASSNRGGLGETQYF
V gene: TRBV18; J gene: TRBJ2-5; D gene: TRBD1; clone size: -; CDR3 DNA: TGTGCCAGCTCAACGGGACAGGCGCCTCAAGAGACCCAGTACTTC; CDR3 protein: CASSTGQAPQETQYF
V gene: TRBV7-9; J gene: TRBJ2-2; D gene: -; clone size: -; CDR3 DNA: TGTTCCAGCAGCATACCGGGACTTCTTTTCACCGGGGAGCTGTTTTTT; CDR3 protein: CSSSIPGLLFTGELFF
V gene: TRBV11-2; J gene: TRBJ2-3; D gene: -; clone size: -; CDR3 DNA: TGTGCCAGCAGCAGCGATACCGGGGATACGCAGTATTTT; CDR3 protein: CASSSDTGDTQYF
V gene: TRBV4-1; J gene: TRBJ1-5; D gene: TRBD1; clone size: few; CDR3 DNA: TGCGCCAGCAGCCAATCCGCGGGACAGAGCAATCAGCCCCAGCATTTT; CDR3 protein: CASSQSAGQSNQPQHF
V gene: TRBV5-1; J gene: TRBJ1-4; D gene: -; clone size: few; CDR3 DNA: TGCGCCAGCAGCTTTACGGCCAGGCCGAATGAAAAACTGTTTTTT; CDR3 protein: CASSFTARPNEKLFF
V gene: TRBV27; J gene: TRBJ2-7; D gene: TRBD1; clone size: -; CDR3 DNA: TGTGCCAGCAGACCAAACACCCCGGGACAGGTTTACGAGCAGTACTTC; CDR3 protein: CASRPNTPGQVYEQYF
V gene: TRBV9; J gene: TRBJ1-6; D gene: TRBD1; clone size: -; CDR3 DNA: TGTGCCAGCAGCGTAGAAGAGGGGGCGTATGGGTCACCCCTCCACTTT; CDR3 protein: CASSVEEGAYGSPLHF
V gene: TRBV9; J gene: TRBJ2-5; D gene: -; clone size: -; CDR3 DNA: TGTGCCAGCAGCTCTTGGGGCGCGAAACAAGAGACCCAGTACTTC; CDR3 protein: CASSSWGAKQETQYF